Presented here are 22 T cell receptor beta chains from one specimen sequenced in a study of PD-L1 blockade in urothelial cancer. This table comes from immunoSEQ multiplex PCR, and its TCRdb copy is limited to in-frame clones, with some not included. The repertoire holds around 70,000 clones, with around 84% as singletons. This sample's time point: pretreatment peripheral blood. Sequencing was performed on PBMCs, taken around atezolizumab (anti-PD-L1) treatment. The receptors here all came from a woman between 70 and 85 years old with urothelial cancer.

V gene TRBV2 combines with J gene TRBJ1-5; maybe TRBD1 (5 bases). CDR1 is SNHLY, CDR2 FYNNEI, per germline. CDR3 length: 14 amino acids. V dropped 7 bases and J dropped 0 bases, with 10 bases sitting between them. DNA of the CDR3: TGTGCCAGCACTCGGGACTTTAGCAATCAGCCCCAGCATTTT. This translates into CASTRDFSNQPQHF. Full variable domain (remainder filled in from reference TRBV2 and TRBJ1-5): EPEVTQTPSHQVTQMGQEVILRCVPISNHLYFYWYRQILGQKVEFLVSFYNNEISEKSEIFDDQFSVERPDGSNFTLKIRSTKLEDSAMYFCASTRDFSNQPQHFGDGTRLSIL.

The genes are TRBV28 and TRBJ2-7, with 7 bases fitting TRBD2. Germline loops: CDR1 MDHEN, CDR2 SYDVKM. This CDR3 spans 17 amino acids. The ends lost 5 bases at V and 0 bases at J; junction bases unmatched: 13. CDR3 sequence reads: CASSPPPPSGLSYEQYF. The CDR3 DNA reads TGTGCCAGCAGTCCACCCCCCCCTAGCGGCCTCTCCTACGAGCAGTACTTC.

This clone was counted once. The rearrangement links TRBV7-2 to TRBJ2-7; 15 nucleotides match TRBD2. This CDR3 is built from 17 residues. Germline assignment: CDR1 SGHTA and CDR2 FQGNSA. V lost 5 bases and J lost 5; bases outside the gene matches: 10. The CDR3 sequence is CASSTGLAGGRVDEQYF. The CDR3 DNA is TGTGCCAGCAGCACAGGACTAGCGGGGGGGCGAGTTGACGAGCAGTACTTC.

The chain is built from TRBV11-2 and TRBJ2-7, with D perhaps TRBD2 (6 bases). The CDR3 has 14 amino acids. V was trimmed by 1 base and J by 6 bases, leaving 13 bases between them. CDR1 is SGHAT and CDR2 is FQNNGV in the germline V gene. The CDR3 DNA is TGTGCCAGCAGCTTAGCGGCCGGGAGTCTCGAGCAGTACTTC. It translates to CASSLAAGSLEQYF.

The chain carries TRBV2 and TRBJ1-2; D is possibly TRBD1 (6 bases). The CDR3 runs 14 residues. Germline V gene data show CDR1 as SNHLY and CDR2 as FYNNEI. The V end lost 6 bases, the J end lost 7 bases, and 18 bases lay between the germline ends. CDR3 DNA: TGTGCCAGCAGGCTACAGGGTGTTAGGTCTGGCTACACCTTC. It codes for CASRLQGVRSGYTF.

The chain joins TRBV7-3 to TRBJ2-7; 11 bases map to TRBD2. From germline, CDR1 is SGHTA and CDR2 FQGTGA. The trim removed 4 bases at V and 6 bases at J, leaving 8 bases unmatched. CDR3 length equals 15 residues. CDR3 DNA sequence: TGTGCCAGCAGCTCACCAGGACTAGCGGGTCCCGAGCAGTACTTC. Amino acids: CASSSPGLAGPEQYF.

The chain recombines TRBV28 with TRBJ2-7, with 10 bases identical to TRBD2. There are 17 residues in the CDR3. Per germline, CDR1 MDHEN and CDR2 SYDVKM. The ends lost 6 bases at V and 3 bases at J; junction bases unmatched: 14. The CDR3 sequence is CASSRLLAGAASYEQYF. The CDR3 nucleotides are TGTGCCAGCAGCCGACTCCTAGCGGGAGCGGCCAGCTACGAGCAGTACTTC.

CDR3: CASSNRGSDFHEQYF. The CDR3, as DNA: TGTGCCAGCAGTAACAGGGGGAGCGACTTCCACGAGCAGTACTTC. The chain uses TRBV28 and TRBJ2-7, with TRBD1 matching 8 bases. V was clipped by 5 bases and J by 5 bases; unmatched bases: 11. The CDR3 extends over 15 amino acids. Germline CDR1 MDHEN, CDR2 SYDVKM.

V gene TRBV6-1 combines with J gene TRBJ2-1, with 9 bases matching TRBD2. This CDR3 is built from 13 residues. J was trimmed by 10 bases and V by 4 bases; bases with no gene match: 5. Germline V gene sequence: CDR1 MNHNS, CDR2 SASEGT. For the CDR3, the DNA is TGTGCCAGCAGTGTCTTAGCGGGAGTGGAGCAGTTCTTC. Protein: CASSVLAGVEQFF.

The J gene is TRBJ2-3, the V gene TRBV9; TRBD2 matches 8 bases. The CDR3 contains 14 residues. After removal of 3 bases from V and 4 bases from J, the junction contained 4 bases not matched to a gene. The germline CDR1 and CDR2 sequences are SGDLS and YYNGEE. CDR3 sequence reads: CASSAGTSSDTQYF. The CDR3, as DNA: TGTGCCAGCAGCGCCGGGACTAGTTCAGATACGCAGTATTTT.

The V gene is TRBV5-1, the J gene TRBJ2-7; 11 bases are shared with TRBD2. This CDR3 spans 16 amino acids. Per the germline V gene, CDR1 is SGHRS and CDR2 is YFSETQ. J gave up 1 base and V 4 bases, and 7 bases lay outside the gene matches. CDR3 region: CASSPTSGRGSYEQYF. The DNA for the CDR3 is TGCGCCAGCAGCCCTACTAGCGGGAGAGGATCCTACGAGCAGTACTTC.

The CDR3 is CASSQDPGGQPQHF. The CDR3 region has the DNA TGCGCCAGCAGCCAAGATCCGGGGGGCCAGCCCCAGCATTTT. This chain connects TRBV4-1 to TRBJ1-5; maybe TRBD1 (6 bases). CDR3 length equals 14 residues. Trimming left V 0 bases short and J 7 bases short, with 10 bases between. CDR1 MGHRA and CDR2 YSYEKL come from the germline V gene.

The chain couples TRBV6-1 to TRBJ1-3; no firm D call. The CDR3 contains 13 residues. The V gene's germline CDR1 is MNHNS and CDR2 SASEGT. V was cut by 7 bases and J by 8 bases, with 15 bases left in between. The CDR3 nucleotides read TGTGCCAGCACCCTTACTTCCGTTTACACCATATATTTT. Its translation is CASTLTSVYTIYF.

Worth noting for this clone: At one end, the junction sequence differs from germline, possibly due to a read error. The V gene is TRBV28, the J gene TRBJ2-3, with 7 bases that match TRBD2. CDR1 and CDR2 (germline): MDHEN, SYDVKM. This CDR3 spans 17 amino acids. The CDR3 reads CASSSFLSGSGTDTQFF. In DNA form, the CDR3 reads TGTGCCAGCAGTTCTTTCCTTAGCGGGTCCGGCACAGATACGCAGTTTTTT.

CDR3 nucleotide sequence: TGTGCCAGCAGCTTCGGACAGGGAGGGTACGAGCAGTACTTC. It yields the protein CASSFGQGGYEQYF. The chain is built from TRBV7-9 and TRBJ2-7, with D tentatively TRBD1 (8 bases). CDR3 length equals 14 residues. Germline V lookup: CDR1 SEHNR, CDR2 FQNEAQ (reference sequence). V was shortened by 3 bases and J by 4 bases, with 13 bases between the two germline ends.

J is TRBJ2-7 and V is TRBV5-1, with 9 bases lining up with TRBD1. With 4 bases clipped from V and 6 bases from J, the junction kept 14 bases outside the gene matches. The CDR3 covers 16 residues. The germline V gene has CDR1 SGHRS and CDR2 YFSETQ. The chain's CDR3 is CASSAPGGTGIFEQYF. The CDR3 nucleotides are TGCGCCAGCAGCGCCCCAGGGGGGACAGGGATTTTCGAGCAGTACTTC.

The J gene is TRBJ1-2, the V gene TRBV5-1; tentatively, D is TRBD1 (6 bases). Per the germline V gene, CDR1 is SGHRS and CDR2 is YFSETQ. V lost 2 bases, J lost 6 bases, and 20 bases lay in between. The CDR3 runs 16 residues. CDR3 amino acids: CASSLFGQSGIDGYTF. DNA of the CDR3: TGCGCCAGCAGCTTATTTGGACAGTCTGGAATAGATGGCTACACCTTC.

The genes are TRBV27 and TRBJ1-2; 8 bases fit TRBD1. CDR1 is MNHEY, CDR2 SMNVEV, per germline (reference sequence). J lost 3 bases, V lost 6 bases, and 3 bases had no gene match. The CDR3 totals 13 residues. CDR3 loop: CASRGDRYYGYTF. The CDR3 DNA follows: TGTGCCAGCAGGGGGGACAGGTACTATGGCTACACCTTC.

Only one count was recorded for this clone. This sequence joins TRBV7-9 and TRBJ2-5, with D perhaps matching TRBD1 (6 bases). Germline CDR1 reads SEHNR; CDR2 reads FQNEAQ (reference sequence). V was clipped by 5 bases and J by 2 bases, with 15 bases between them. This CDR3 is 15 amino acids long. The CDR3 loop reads CASSPRTVQQETQYF. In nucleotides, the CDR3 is TGTGCCAGCAGCCCAAGGACAGTACAACAAGAGACCCAGTACTTC.

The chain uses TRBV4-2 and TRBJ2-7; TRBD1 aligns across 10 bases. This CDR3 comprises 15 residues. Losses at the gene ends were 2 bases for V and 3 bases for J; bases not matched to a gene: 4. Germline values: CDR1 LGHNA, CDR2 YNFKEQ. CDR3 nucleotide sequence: TGTGCCAGCAGCCAACGGACAGGGGGAGTCTACGAGCAGTACTTC. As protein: CASSQRTGGVYEQYF.

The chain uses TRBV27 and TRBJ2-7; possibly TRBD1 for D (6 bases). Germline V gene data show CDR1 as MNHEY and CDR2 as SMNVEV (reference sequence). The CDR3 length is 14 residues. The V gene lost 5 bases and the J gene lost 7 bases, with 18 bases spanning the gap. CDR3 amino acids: CASSEQYRDVEQYF. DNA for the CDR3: TGTGCCAGCAGTGAGCAATACAGGGATGTAGAGCAGTACTTC.

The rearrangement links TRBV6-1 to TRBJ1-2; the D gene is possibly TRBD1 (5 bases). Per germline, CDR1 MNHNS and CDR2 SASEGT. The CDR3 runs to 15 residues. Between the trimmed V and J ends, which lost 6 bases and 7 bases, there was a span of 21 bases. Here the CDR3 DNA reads TGTGCCAGCAGGACAGTCGCTGGCCTTTTGGGTGGCTACACCTTC. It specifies CASRTVAGLLGGYTF.